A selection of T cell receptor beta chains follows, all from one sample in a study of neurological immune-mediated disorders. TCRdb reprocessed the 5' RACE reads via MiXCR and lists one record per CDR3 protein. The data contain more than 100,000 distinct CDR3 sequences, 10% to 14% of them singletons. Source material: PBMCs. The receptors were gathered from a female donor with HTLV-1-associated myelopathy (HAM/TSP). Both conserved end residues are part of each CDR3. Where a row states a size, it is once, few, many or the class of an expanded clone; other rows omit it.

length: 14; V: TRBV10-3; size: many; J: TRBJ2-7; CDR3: CAISESPGTGEQYF
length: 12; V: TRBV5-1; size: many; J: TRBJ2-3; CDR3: CASSPSADTQYF
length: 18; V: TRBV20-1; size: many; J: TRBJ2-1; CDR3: CSAPFLLGGGISYNEQFF
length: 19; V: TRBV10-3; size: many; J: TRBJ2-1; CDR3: CAISGLSQFPGLSYNEQFF
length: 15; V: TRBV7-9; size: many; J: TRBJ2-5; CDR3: CASSPLAGGSETQYF
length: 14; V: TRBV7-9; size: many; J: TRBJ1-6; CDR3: CASSLEGGDSPLHF
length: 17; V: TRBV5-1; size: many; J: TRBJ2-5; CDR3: CASSLVVASGGQETQYF
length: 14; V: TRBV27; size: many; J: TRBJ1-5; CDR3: CASSFYGSNQPQHF
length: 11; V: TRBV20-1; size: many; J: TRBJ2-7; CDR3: CSASTRGEQYF
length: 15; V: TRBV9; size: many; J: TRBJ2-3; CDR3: CASSSSGGRPDTQYF
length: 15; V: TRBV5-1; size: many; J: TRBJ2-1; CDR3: CASRTEIYSGNEQFF
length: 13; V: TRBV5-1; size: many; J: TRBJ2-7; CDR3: CASRETGIYEQYF
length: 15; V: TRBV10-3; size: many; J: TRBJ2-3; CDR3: CAIMGTTDTQDTQYF
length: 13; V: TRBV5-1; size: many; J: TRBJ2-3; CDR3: CASSFPGADTQYF
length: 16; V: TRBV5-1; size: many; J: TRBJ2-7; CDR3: CASSHGRGGPSYEQYF
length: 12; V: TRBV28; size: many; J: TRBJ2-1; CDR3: CASAELYNEQFF
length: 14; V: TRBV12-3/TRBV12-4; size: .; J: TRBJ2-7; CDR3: CASSFQGSTYEQYF
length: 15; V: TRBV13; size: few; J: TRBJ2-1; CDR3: CASSLAQERYNEQFF
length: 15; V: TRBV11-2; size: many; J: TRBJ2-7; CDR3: CASSLGVRGGYEQYF
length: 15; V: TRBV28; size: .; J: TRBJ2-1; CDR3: CASSPYRGSYNEQFF
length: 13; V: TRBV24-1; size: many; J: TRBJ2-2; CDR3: CATSDYVPGELFF
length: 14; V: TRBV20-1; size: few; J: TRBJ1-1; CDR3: CSARTGTLNTEAFF
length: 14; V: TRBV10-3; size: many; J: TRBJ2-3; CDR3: CAISEGPGSNTQYF
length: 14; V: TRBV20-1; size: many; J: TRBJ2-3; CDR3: CSASMADGTDTQYF
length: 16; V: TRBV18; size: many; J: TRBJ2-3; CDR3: CASSPVLEGSTDTQYF
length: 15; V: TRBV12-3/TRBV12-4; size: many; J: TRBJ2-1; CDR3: CASSYTGRGSNEQFF
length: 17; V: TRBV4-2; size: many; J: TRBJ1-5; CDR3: CASSQDSSTHSNQPQHF
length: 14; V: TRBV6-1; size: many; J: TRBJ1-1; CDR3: CASSETGGVTEAFF
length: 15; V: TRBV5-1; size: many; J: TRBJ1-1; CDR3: CASRVAGEGNTEAFF
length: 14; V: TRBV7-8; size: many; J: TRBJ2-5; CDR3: CASSPKTGPETQYF
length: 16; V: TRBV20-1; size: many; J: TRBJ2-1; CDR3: CSATLIRGGGYNEQFF
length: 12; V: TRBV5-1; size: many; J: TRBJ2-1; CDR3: CASRASLIEQFF
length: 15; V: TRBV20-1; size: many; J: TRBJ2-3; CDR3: CSARGGPGRTDTQYF
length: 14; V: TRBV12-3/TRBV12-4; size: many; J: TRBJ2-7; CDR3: CASSSSTGKHEQYF
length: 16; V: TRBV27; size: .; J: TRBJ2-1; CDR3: CASRAGLAETYNEQFF
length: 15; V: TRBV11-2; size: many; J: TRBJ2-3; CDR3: CASSDVGQGTDTQYF
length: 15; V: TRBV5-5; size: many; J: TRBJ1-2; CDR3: CASSLAGETFYGYTF
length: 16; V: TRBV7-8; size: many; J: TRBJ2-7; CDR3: CASSYRQADSSYEQYF
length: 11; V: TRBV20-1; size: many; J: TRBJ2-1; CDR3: CSAREDRGRFF
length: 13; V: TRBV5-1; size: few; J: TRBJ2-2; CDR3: CASSLQDLGELFF
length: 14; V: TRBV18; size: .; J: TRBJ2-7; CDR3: CASSPPRSSYEQYF
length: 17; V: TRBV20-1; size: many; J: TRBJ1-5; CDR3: CSAKGQGTFLGNQPQHF
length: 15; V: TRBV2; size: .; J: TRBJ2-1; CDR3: CASRTTGGSYNEQFF
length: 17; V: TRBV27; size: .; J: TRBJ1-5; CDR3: CASKATGARRKNQPQHF
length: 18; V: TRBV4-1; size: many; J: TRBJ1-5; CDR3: CASSQGKTGQGFSQPQHF
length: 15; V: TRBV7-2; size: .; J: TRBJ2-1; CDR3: CASSEQVLAVYEQFF
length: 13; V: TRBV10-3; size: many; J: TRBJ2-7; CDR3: CAISENRLGEQYF
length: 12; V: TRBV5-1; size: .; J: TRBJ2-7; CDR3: CASSRDNYEQYF
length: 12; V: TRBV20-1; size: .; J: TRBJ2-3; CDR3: CSGSAPSDTQYF
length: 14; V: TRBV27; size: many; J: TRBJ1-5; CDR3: CASSFSSTNQPQHF
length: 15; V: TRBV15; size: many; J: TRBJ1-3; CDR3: CATSREISSGNTIYF
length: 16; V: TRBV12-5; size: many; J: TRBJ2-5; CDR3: CASGWGRGTGSETQYF
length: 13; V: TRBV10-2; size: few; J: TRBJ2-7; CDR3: CASSPTRGSEQYF
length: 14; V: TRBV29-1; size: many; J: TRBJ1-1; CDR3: CSFRPGTGYTEAFF
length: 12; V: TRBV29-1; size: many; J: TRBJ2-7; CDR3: CSVEGWGEEQYF
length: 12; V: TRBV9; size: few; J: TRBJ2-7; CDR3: CASSPSAYEQYF
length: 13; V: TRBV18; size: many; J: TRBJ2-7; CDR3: CASRYTGHYEQYF